This T cell receptor beta chain was captured in a study of blood T cell repertoires in COVID-19. The protocol was immunoSEQ multiplex PCR, while the TCRdb copy is restricted to in-frame clones and leaves out a portion. This table has fewer than 350,000 clones, approximately 91% appearing once. The age range of participants was about 18 to 90 years, with residence in roughly 25 US areas. Trimming cost V 4 bases and J 5 bases; bases outside gene matches: 7. The germline CDR1 and CDR2 sequences are SGDLS and YYNGEE. The CDR3 totals 14 residues. The TCR was taken from a man between 60 and 75 years old who had recovered from COVID-19. The V and J genes are TRBV9 and TRBJ2-3; 7 bases align to TRBD2. Sequenced: PBMCs or T cells enriched from blood (not recorded which). CDR3 DNA: TGTGCCAGCAGCCCTGGACTAGGGGTAGATACGCAGTATTTT. Translation: CASSPGLGVDTQYF.